Listed here are 31 T cell receptor beta chains from one sample, sequenced in a study of cytomegalovirus exposure and HLA in healthy donors listed by TCRdb under 2017. Libraries came from the immunoSEQ multiplex PCR assay. The immuneACCESS repertoire file appears here via TCRdb, limited to in-frame rearrangements. These files lack a portion of the clones; in checked studies, under half of the deficit traces to unresolved V genes, and the cause of the others is not known. The sample table holds 45,000 to 60,000 clones, of which approximately 95% were seen once. The ten biggest clones cover around 5.8% of the sample. What was sequenced was PBMCs. Receptors originate from a woman between 18 and 30 years old in good health and CMV-seronegative.

The J gene is TRBJ2-2, the V gene TRBV29-1, with 12 nucleotides matching TRBD2. Losses at the gene ends were 6 bases for V and 9 bases for J; bases not matched to a gene: 11. In germline, CDR1 is SQVTM, CDR2 ANQGSEA. The CDR3 totals 15 residues. CDR3: CSVEFASGGARELFF. CDR3 coding DNA: TGCAGCGTCGAATTTGCTAGCGGGGGGGCGAGGGAGCTGTTTTTT.

V usage is TRBV18 and J usage is TRBJ2-3; D possibly corresponds to TRBD1 (5 bases). The CDR3 is 16 amino acids. The V and J ends lost 3 bases and 0 bases respectively, with 13 bases between them. Germline CDR1 KGHSH, CDR2 LQKENI. CDR3: CASSPNQGWSTDTQYF. The CDR3 DNA follows: TGTGCCAGCTCACCGAATCAGGGTTGGAGCACAGATACGCAGTATTTT.

The rearrangement links TRBV4-1 to TRBJ1-1; D is unresolved. CDR3 length: 15 amino acids. Per germline, CDR1 MGHRA and CDR2 YSYEKL. V lost 0 bases, J lost 0 bases, and 8 bases lay in between. The CDR3 sequence is CASSQEPGMNTEAFF. In DNA, the CDR3 is TGCGCCAGCAGCCAAGAACCAGGAATGAACACTGAAGCTTTCTTT.

This clone was detected once. The V call is TRBV15, the J call TRBJ2-4; 8 nucleotides line up with TRBD2. J gave up 5 bases and V 2 bases, and 20 bases lay outside the gene matches. The CDR3 length is 20 residues. In germline, CDR1 is LNHNV, CDR2 YYDKDF (reference sequence). In DNA form, the CDR3 reads TGTGCCACCAGCAGATCCCTGCCGGTCCGACGAGCGGGAGAGCAAAACATTCAGTACTTC. Protein product: CATSRSLPVRRAGEQNIQYF.

This chain connects TRBV9 to TRBJ2-5, with a possible D match to TRBD1 (6 bases). This CDR3 is built from 14 residues. The V gene lost 2 bases and the J gene lost 2 bases, with 10 bases spanning the gap. The V gene's germline CDR1 is SGDLS and CDR2 YYNGEE. DNA of the CDR3: TGTGCCAGCAGCGTGGGACACGGGCAAGAGACCCAGTACTTC. The encoded protein is CASSVGHGQETQYF.

The chain uses TRBV7-9 and TRBJ1-2; 7 bases match TRBD1. Germline trimming cut 4 bases from V and 8 bases from J; bases unmatched to any gene: 7. CDR1 and CDR2 (germline): SEHNR, FQNEAQ (reference sequence). The CDR3 contains 13 residues. The CDR3: CASSSRTGVGYTF. CDR3 DNA sequence: TGTGCCAGCAGCTCCAGGACAGGAGTAGGCTACACCTTC.

CDR3 DNA: TGTGCCAGCAGACTAGCGGGGGTGGAGACCCAGTACTTC. The encoded protein is CASRLAGVETQYF. The chain couples TRBV28 to TRBJ2-5, with TRBD2 matching 11 bases. In germline, CDR1 is MDHEN, CDR2 SYDVKM. V trimming: 6 bases; J trimming: 5 bases; junction bases outside the gene matches: 2. The CDR3 runs 13 residues. Supplemented by reference TRBV28 and TRBJ2-5, the full variable domain reads DVKVTQSSRYLVKRTGEKVFLECVQDMDHENMFWYRQDPGLGLRLIYFSYDVKMKEKGDIPEGYSVSREKKERFSLILESASTNQTSMYLCASRLAGVETQYFGPGTRLLVL.

This chain connects TRBV9 to TRBJ2-1; a weak D match, TRBD2 (6 bases). V was shortened by 0 bases and J by 10 bases, with 14 bases between the two germline ends. The CDR3 is made up of 14 amino acids. Germline values: CDR1 SGDLS, CDR2 YYNGEE. DNA of the CDR3: TGTGCCAGCAGCGTAGGAATACTAGCTAGAGAGCAGTTCTTC. This encodes CASSVGILAREQFF. Supplemented by reference TRBV9 and TRBJ2-1, the full variable domain reads DSGVTQTPKHLITATGQRVTLRCSPRSGDLSVYWYQQSLDQGLQFLIQYYNGEERAKGNILERFSAQQFPDLHSELNLSSLELGDSALYFCASSVGILAREQFFGPGTRLTVL.

J is TRBJ2-1 and V is TRBV18; no reliable D call. Germline lookup yields CDR1 KGHSH and CDR2 LQKENI. V lost 3 bases and J 10 bases, leaving 7 bases between the germline ends. The CDR3 has 11 residues. CDR3 nucleotides: TGTGCCAGCTCACCCAAAGAGGAGCAGTTCTTC. It translates to CASSPKEEQFF.

The chain recombines TRBV7-2 with TRBJ1-3, with D unclear. The CDR3 runs to 17 residues. V was pared by 2 bases and J by 0 bases, with 14 bases between. Germline values: CDR1 SGHTA, CDR2 FQGNSA. This CDR3 reads CASSLTGWANSGNTIYF. CDR3 nucleotides: TGTGCCAGCAGCTTAACCGGTTGGGCTAACTCTGGAAACACCATATATTTT.

The chain employs TRBV9 and TRBJ1-4, with 7 nucleotides matching TRBD1. Trimming at V came to 0 bases and at J to 7 bases, leaving 6 bases not matched to a gene. Germline V gene lookup returns CDR1 SGDLS and CDR2 YYNGEE. This CDR3 is 15 amino acids long. The chain's CDR3 is CASSVGGTEIEKLFF. CDR3 in DNA: TGTGCCAGCAGCGTAGGGGGGACAGAGATTGAAAAACTGTTTTTT.

The V and J genes are TRBV5-6 and TRBJ2-5, with D hard to call. The CDR3 has 14 amino acids. V was trimmed by 0 bases and J by 2 bases, leaving 8 bases between them. Germline V gene data show CDR1 as SGHDT and CDR2 as YYEEEE. The CDR3 reads CASSLGYYQETQYF. CDR3 coding DNA: TGTGCCAGCAGCTTGGGATACTATCAAGAGACCCAGTACTTC. Full variable domain (remainder filled in from reference TRBV5-6 and TRBJ2-5): DAGVTQSPTHLIKTRGQQVTLRCSPKSGHDTVSWYQQALGQGPQFIFQYYEEEERQRGNFPDRFSGHQFPNYSSELNVNALLLGDSALYLCASSLGYYQETQYFGPGTRLLVL.

This clone has only one observation. The V and J genes are TRBV5-1 and TRBJ2-1; a possible D gene is TRBD2 (6 bases). Germline CDR1 and CDR2: SGHRS and YFSETQ. V lost 4 bases to trimming and J lost 0 bases, with 14 bases between them. The CDR3 extends over 16 amino acids. This CDR3 is CASSPRAGNSYNEQFF. As DNA, the CDR3 is TGCGCCAGCAGCCCAAGAGCGGGTAACTCCTACAATGAGCAGTTCTTC.

Only one count was recorded for this clone. This chain uses TRBV19 with TRBJ1-2; 12 bases agree with TRBD1. This CDR3 is built from 15 residues. Looked up from germline, CDR1 is LNHDA and CDR2 is SQIVND (reference sequence). V shed 3 bases and J 7 bases; nucleotides not matched to a gene: 6. The CDR3 loop reads CASSMTGQGATGYTF. The CDR3 bases are TGTGCCAGTAGTATGACGGGACAGGGGGCGACTGGCTACACCTTC.

This clone turned up a few times. The V call is TRBV2, the J call TRBJ1-5, with D unclear. V was cut by 2 bases and J by 9 bases, with 14 bases left in between. CDR3 size: 14 residues. Germline loops: CDR1 SNHLY, CDR2 FYNNEI. CDR3 coding DNA: TGTGCCAGCAGTGAACCGGGTCCCCTTCGGCCCCAGCATTTT. Translation gives CASSEPGPLRPQHF. Complete variable domain (other parts from reference TRBV2 and TRBJ1-5): EPEVTQTPSHQVTQMGQEVILRCVPISNHLYFYWYRQILGQKVEFLVSFYNNEISEKSEIFDDQFSVERPDGSNFTLKIRSTKLEDSAMYFCASSEPGPLRPQHFGDGTRLSIL.

The rearrangement uses TRBV11-2 and TRBJ1-1, with D tentatively TRBD1 (6 bases). The germline CDR1 and CDR2 sequences are SGHAT and FQNNGV. V was shortened by 6 bases and J by 3 bases, with 14 bases between the two germline ends. CDR3 size: 14 residues. CDR3 loop: CASSTGSAYTEAFF. DNA of the CDR3: TGTGCCAGCAGTACAGGGTCGGCGTACACTGAAGCTTTCTTT.

V gene TRBV27 combines with J gene TRBJ2-7; the D is unclear. The CDR3 contains 12 residues. CDR1 is MNHEY, CDR2 SMNVEV, per germline (reference sequence). The V end was cut by 8 bases, the J end by 2 bases, with 10 bases between. CDR3 in DNA: TGTGCCAGCGGTTCACATACCTACGAGCAGTACTTC. Translating gives CASGSHTYEQYF.

The CDR3 loop is CASSWNHDRRPLHF. The DNA for the CDR3 is TGTGCCAGCAGCTGGAACCACGACAGGCGGCCCCTCCACTTT. The V and J genes are TRBV27 and TRBJ1-6; tentative D call: TRBD1 (6 bases). This CDR3 comprises 14 residues. Between the trimmed V and J ends, which lost 6 bases and 13 bases, there was a span of 19 bases. Germline loops: CDR1 MNHEY, CDR2 SMNVEV (reference sequence).

This clone was picked up one time. This chain connects TRBV6-5 to TRBJ1-4, with no clear D. Trimming pared 6 bases from V and 4 bases from J, leaving 6 bases between. From germline, CDR1 is MNHEY and CDR2 SVGAGI. The CDR3 covers 12 residues. CDR3 bases: TGTGCCAGCAGCCGGGGTAATGAAAAACTGTTTTTT. The encoded protein is CASSRGNEKLFF.

The chain links TRBV7-8 to TRBJ1-3, with 7 bases fitting TRBD1. In germline, CDR1 is SGHVS, CDR2 FQNEAQ. The CDR3 is 16 amino acids. Losses at the gene ends were 6 bases for V and 0 bases for J; bases not matched to a gene: 8. Written as DNA, the CDR3 is TGTGCCAGCAGATACGGGACAGTAGTCTCTGGAAACACCATATATTTT. It is translated as CASRYGTVVSGNTIYF.

The CDR3 DNA reads TGTGCCAGTAGTATATTGGCAGTACCTTTAAATGAGCAGTTCTTC. This sequence encodes CASSILAVPLNEQFF. V usage is TRBV19 and J usage is TRBJ2-1; no clear D. The CDR3 is 15 amino acids. V was clipped by 2 bases and J by 7 bases, with 15 bases between them. Germline CDR1 LNHDA, CDR2 SQIVND (reference sequence). Together with reference TRBV19 and TRBJ2-1, the CDR3 gives the full variable domain: DGGITQSPKYLFRKEGQNVTLSCEQNLNHDAMYWYRQDPGQGLRLIYYSQIVNDFQKGDIAEGYSVSREKKESFPLTVTSAQKNPTAFYLCASSILAVPLNEQFFGPGTRLTVL.

This chain connects TRBV6-5 to TRBJ2-7; D might be TRBD2 (5 bases). V was trimmed by 5 bases and J by 2 bases, leaving 13 bases between them. The CDR3 is 14 amino acids. Germline loops: CDR1 MNHEY, CDR2 SVGAGI. The CDR3 spells CASSRGVGTYEQYV. In DNA form, the CDR3 reads TGTGCCAGCAGTCGGGGAGTCGGAACCTACGAGCAGTACGTC.

By share, this clone ranks as medium-sized. The chain is built from TRBV5-4 and TRBJ1-2; maybe TRBD1 (5 bases). The length of the CDR3 is 15 residues. Trimming stripped 3 bases from V and 4 bases from J, with 16 bases between. Looked up from germline, CDR1 is SGHNT and CDR2 is YYREEE (reference sequence). CDR3 protein: CASSSAPGSIYGYTF. DNA for the CDR3: TGTGCCAGCAGCTCGGCCCCAGGGTCCATCTATGGCTACACCTTC.

The rearrangement uses TRBV19 and TRBJ1-3; 9 nucleotides align to TRBD1. Germline V gene data show CDR1 as LNHDA and CDR2 as SQIVND (reference sequence). The CDR3 spans 15 residues. The V gene end was trimmed by 5 bases and the J gene end by 8 bases; junction bases not matched to a gene: 10. CDR3 in DNA: TGTGCCAGTAGTTCGAGGGGACAGGGAGAGGACACCATATATTTT. This encodes CASSSRGQGEDTIYF. Full variable domain (remainder filled in from reference TRBV19 and TRBJ1-3): DGGITQSPKYLFRKEGQNVTLSCEQNLNHDAMYWYRQDPGQGLRLIYYSQIVNDFQKGDIAEGYSVSREKKESFPLTVTSAQKNPTAFYLCASSSRGQGEDTIYFGEGSWLTVV.

In its sample, this clone was seen once. The rearrangement uses TRBV19 and TRBJ1-1; the D is unclear. Germline V gives CDR1 LNHDA, CDR2 SQIVND (reference sequence). The length of the CDR3 is 15 residues. The V gene lost 6 bases and the J gene lost 1 base, with 15 bases spanning the gap. The CDR3 DNA is TGTGCCAGTAGGTGGGCCTTGGCCACGAACACTGAAGCTTTCTTT. It encodes CASRWALATNTEAFF.

The J gene is TRBJ2-1, the V gene TRBV5-4; TRBD2 matches at 8 bases. V trimming: 0 bases; J trimming: 3 bases; junction bases outside the gene matches: 2. CDR3 length equals 15 residues. Germline V gene data show CDR1 as SGHNT and CDR2 as YYREEE (reference sequence). The CDR3 nucleotides read TGTGCCAGCAGCTTGGCCGGGACTAGCTACAATGAGCAGTTCTTC. Residues: CASSLAGTSYNEQFF. Full variable domain (missing parts from reference TRBV5-4 and TRBJ2-1): ETGVTQSPTHLIKTRGQQVTLRCSSQSGHNTVSWYQQALGQGPQFIFQYYREEENGRGNFPPRFSGLQFPNYSSELNVNALELDDSALYLCASSLAGTSYNEQFFGPGTRLTVL.

The V gene is TRBV2, the J gene TRBJ1-5, with D possibly matching TRBD1 (6 bases). Germline values: CDR1 SNHLY, CDR2 FYNNEI. The CDR3 is made up of 13 amino acids. V lost 7 bases, J lost 7 bases, and 14 bases lay in between. This chain's CDR3 is CASMRGAEQPQHF. In DNA, the CDR3 is TGTGCCAGCATGCGGGGGGCTGAGCAGCCCCAGCATTTT.

This clone was detected once. The gene calls are TRBV7-9 and TRBJ2-3; the D gene is possibly TRBD1 (6 bases). CDR1 SEHNR and CDR2 FQNEAQ come from the germline V gene (reference sequence). The length of the CDR3 is 17 residues. Trimming removed 2 bases at V and 2 bases at J, with 17 bases between. The CDR3 spells CASSLPVDRGFTDTQYF. CDR3 sequence (DNA): TGTGCCAGCAGCTTACCCGTGGACAGAGGGTTCACAGATACGCAGTATTTT.

The V and J genes are TRBV2 and TRBJ1-3; D call uncertain. V was cut by 4 bases and J by 1 base, with 5 bases left in between. Germline CDR1 SNHLY, CDR2 FYNNEI. The CDR3 totals 13 residues. The CDR3 here is CASSVTSGNTIYF. In nucleotides, the CDR3 is TGTGCCAGCAGTGTAACTTCTGGAAACACCATATATTTT. Using reference TRBV2 and TRBJ1-3 for the parts outside the CDR3, the full variable domain is EPEVTQTPSHQVTQMGQEVILRCVPISNHLYFYWYRQILGQKVEFLVSFYNNEISEKSEIFDDQFSVERPDGSNFTLKIRSTKLEDSAMYFCASSVTSGNTIYFGEGSWLTVV.

V usage is TRBV18 and J usage is TRBJ2-3; D call uncertain. Germline values: CDR1 KGHSH, CDR2 LQKENI. V shed 3 bases and J shed 3 bases, with 7 bases lying between them. The CDR3 loop spans 13 amino acids. The CDR3: CASSPPSTDTQYF. DNA for the CDR3: TGTGCCAGCTCACCTCCGTCTACAGATACGCAGTATTTT.

A single count supports this clone. The rearrangement joins TRBV9 to TRBJ1-5, with D unresolved. Per the germline V gene, CDR1 is SGDLS and CDR2 is YYNGEE. This CDR3 comprises 16 residues. The V gene lost 4 bases and the J gene lost 1 base, with 15 bases spanning the gap. In DNA, the CDR3 is TGTGCCAGCAGCCCCGGAGGCGGGGAGAGCAATCAGCCCCAGCATTTT. This translates into CASSPGGGESNQPQHF. The complete variable domain, with remaining parts taken from reference TRBV9 and TRBJ1-5, reads DSGVTQTPKHLITATGQRVTLRCSPRSGDLSVYWYQQSLDQGLQFLIQYYNGEERAKGNILERFSAQQFPDLHSELNLSSLELGDSALYFCASSPGGGESNQPQHFGDGTRLSIL.